This is a list of T cell receptor beta chains from one sample in a study of cytomegalovirus exposure and HLA in healthy donors. Produced via immunoSEQ multiplex PCR; TCRdb's table is partial and in-frame only. The table includes 100,000 to 150,000 clones, approximately 85% detected once. Material: PBMCs. These receptors were taken from a boy between 10 and 17 years old in good health and CMV-seronegative. Each CDR3 is given with its conserved first and last residue. Each record gives: CDR3 DNA, CDR3 protein, V gene, J gene, D gene, clone size. A D gene is named only where the DNA matches it firmly. Clone sizes are given selectively: once, few, many, or a class where the clone is expanded.

CDR3nt: TGTGCCATCAGTGGAGGGGACAGGGGGCGTCAGCCCCAGCATTTT; CDR3aa: CAISGGDRGRQPQHF; v_gene: TRBV10-3; j_gene: TRBJ1-5; d_gene: TRBD1; abundance: NA
CDR3nt: TGTGCCAGCAGTTTAGCCACGGGGTTAGCCTACGAGCAGTACTTC; CDR3aa: CASSLATGLAYEQYF; v_gene: TRBV6-1; j_gene: TRBJ2-7; d_gene: NA; abundance: few
CDR3nt: TGTGCCAGCAGCCACGGGTACGAGCAGTACTTC; CDR3aa: CASSHGYEQYF; v_gene: TRBV14; j_gene: TRBJ2-7; d_gene: NA; abundance: NA
CDR3nt: TGTGCCAGCAACCCTGACAGGTTCACCGGGGAGCTGTTTTTT; CDR3aa: CASNPDRFTGELFF; v_gene: TRBV2; j_gene: TRBJ2-2; d_gene: NA; abundance: once
CDR3nt: TGTGCCAGCAGGGAGACTAGCCGAACCTACGAGCAGTACTTC; CDR3aa: CASRETSRTYEQYF; v_gene: TRBV6-5; j_gene: TRBJ2-7; d_gene: TRBD2; abundance: NA
CDR3nt: TGTGCCAGTAGTATGTCGGCGGGAGGAGCCTACGAGCAGTACTTC; CDR3aa: CASSMSAGGAYEQYF; v_gene: TRBV19; j_gene: TRBJ2-7; d_gene: TRBD2; abundance: NA
CDR3nt: TGCGCCAGCAGCCAAGATGGGACTAGCACAGATACGCAGTATTTT; CDR3aa: CASSQDGTSTDTQYF; v_gene: TRBV4-3; j_gene: TRBJ2-3; d_gene: NA; abundance: NA
CDR3nt: TGTGCCAGCAGCCCTACAGGGTTTAACTACAATGAGCAGTTCTTC; CDR3aa: CASSPTGFNYNEQFF; v_gene: TRBV5-4; j_gene: TRBJ2-1; d_gene: NA; abundance: NA
CDR3nt: TGTGCCAGCAGTGACTTCGCCCAGGTTCTTTCCGAGCAGTACTTC; CDR3aa: CASSDFAQVLSEQYF; v_gene: TRBV6-4; j_gene: TRBJ2-7; d_gene: NA; abundance: NA
CDR3nt: TGTGCCTGCAACAGGGGGGGTATGAACACTGAAGCTTTCTTT; CDR3aa: CACNRGGMNTEAFF; v_gene: TRBV30; j_gene: TRBJ1-1; d_gene: TRBD1; abundance: NA
CDR3nt: TGTGCCAGCAGTTACAACCCTAGTGCGGATACGCAGTATTTT; CDR3aa: CASSYNPSADTQYF; v_gene: TRBV6-5; j_gene: TRBJ2-3; d_gene: NA; abundance: NA
CDR3nt: TGTGCCACCGATAAATTATCGGAGGGCCTCTACGAGCAGTACTTC; CDR3aa: CATDKLSEGLYEQYF; v_gene: TRBV6-4; j_gene: TRBJ2-7; d_gene: NA; abundance: few
CDR3nt: TGTGCCAGCAGCCGAGGGGGCGCCCACAATGAGCAGTTCTTC; CDR3aa: CASSRGGAHNEQFF; v_gene: TRBV7-2; j_gene: TRBJ2-1; d_gene: TRBD1; abundance: NA
CDR3nt: TGCGCCAGCAGCTCGGGACAGGCTAACTATGGCTACCCCTTC; CDR3aa: CASSSGQANYGYPF; v_gene: TRBV5-1; j_gene: TRBJ1-2; d_gene: TRBD1; abundance: few
CDR3nt: TGTGCCAGTAGTCGGATACTAGCGGGGGATAAGTACGAGCAGTACTTC; CDR3aa: CASSRILAGDKYEQYF; v_gene: TRBV19; j_gene: TRBJ2-7; d_gene: TRBD2; abundance: NA
CDR3nt: TGTGCCAGCAGCCCCGGGGGAGGGATGAACACTGAAGCTTTCTTT; CDR3aa: CASSPGGGMNTEAFF; v_gene: TRBV7-2; j_gene: TRBJ1-1; d_gene: NA; abundance: NA